This passage covers 22 T cell receptor beta chains from one sample sequenced in a study of early T cells in non-severe SARS-CoV-2 infection. Each CDR3 protein gets one entry after TCRdb re-called the 5' RACE reads with MiXCR. Of more than 95,000 distinct CDR3 sequences listed, about 15% were seen once; the top ten hold 20% to 25%. The source material was whole blood. All receptors derive from an adult who was a healthcare worker with PCR-confirmed SARS-CoV-2 infection or an uninfected control (not recorded which).

This clonotype was observed a handful of times. The chain is built from TRBV20-1 and TRBJ1-1; D not resolved. Per germline, CDR1 DFQATT and CDR2 SNEGSKA (reference sequence). With 5 bases removed from V and 5 bases from J, the gap between germline ends came to 12 bases. There are 12 residues in the CDR3. CDR3 residues: CSARGGETEAFF. The CDR3 DNA follows: TGCAGTGCTCGGGGTGGCGAAACTGAAGCTTTCTTT.

This rearrangement joins TRBV12-3 or TRBV12-4 to TRBJ1-6; D gene ambiguous. The V end lost 3 bases, the J end lost 7 bases, and 13 bases lay between the germline ends. The CDR3 totals 15 residues. The CDR3: CASSFSVGWNSPLHF. CDR3 DNA sequence: TGTGCCAGCAGTTTTAGTGTAGGGTGGAATTCACCCCTCCACTTT.

This clonotype was recorded at least ten times. The rearrangement joins TRBV7-9 to TRBJ2-5, with D perhaps being TRBD1 or TRBD2 (5 bases each). V dropped 3 bases and J dropped 1 base, with 9 bases sitting between them. The V gene's germline CDR1 is SEHNR and CDR2 FQNEAQ (reference sequence). This CDR3 region has 14 residues. In DNA form, the CDR3 reads TGTGCCAGCAGCTTTAAGGGGACCCAAGAGACCCAGTACTTC. This sequence encodes CASSFKGTQETQYF.

The sample holds a few counts of this clonotype. The chain carries TRBV29-1 and TRBJ2-5; 9 bases are a match to TRBD1. The CDR3 runs 16 residues. V was pared by 4 bases and J by 5 bases, with 14 bases of the junction left unmatched. The germline gives CDR1 SQVTM, CDR2 ANQGSEA. Here the CDR3 reads CSVAGDREKNVETQYF. The CDR3 coding sequence is TGCAGCGTTGCGGGGGACAGGGAAAAGAACGTCGAGACCCAGTACTTC.

This clonotype was seen a few times. The rearrangement links TRBV6-6 to TRBJ2-3; D remains unclear. Germline CDR1 MNHNY, CDR2 SVGAGI (reference sequence). CDR3 size: 13 residues. The V end lost 0 bases, the J end lost 4 bases, and 5 bases lay between the germline ends. The CDR3 DNA is TGTGCCAGCAGTTACTCGAGTGCAGATACGCAGTATTTT. Translation: CASSYSSADTQYF.

The rearrangement links TRBV10-3 to TRBJ2-5; D could derive from TRBD1 or TRBD2 (5 bases each). Trimming took off 2 bases at V and 5 bases at J, with 12 bases between the two ends. The CDR3 loop spans 14 amino acids. Germline V gives CDR1 ENHRY, CDR2 SYGVKD. CDR3 bases: TGTGCCATCAGTGAGCCAGGGACGAGGGAGACCCAGTACTTC. Residues: CAISEPGTRETQYF.

The table lists this clonotype with a few counts. The J gene is TRBJ1-6, the V gene TRBV5-5, with a tentative D call TRBD1 (5 bases). Between the trimmed V and J ends, which lost 4 bases and 6 bases, there was a span of 17 bases. Germline CDR1 reads SGHKS; CDR2 reads YYEKEE (reference sequence). CDR3 length equals 16 residues. The CDR3 reads CASSQILETVNSPLHF. CDR3 DNA: TGTGCCAGCAGCCAGATCCTTGAGACAGTTAATTCACCCCTCCACTTT.

This clonotype showed up just a few times. The chain recombines TRBV12-3 or TRBV12-4 with TRBJ1-1; D gene ambiguous. The CDR3 covers 14 residues. V lost 6 bases, J lost 5 bases, and 16 bases lay in between. The CDR3 protein is CASSPVIRKTEAFF. CDR3 in DNA: TGTGCCAGCAGCCCAGTAATCCGGAAGACTGAAGCTTTCTTT.

The V and J genes are TRBV21-1 and TRBJ2-3; the D call in the table, TRBD1, was not verified against the DNA. TRBV21-1 constitutes a pseudogene. The CDR3 sequence is 18 residues long. The CDR3, as DNA: TGTGCCAGCAGCAAAGACGGGGCCGGACAGGGGGTGTGGGATACGCAGTATTTT. It yields the protein CASSKDGAGQGVWDTQYF.

This chain links TRBV25-1 with TRBJ1-6; D ambiguous. The CDR3 covers 13 residues. The V end lost 6 bases, the J end lost 8 bases, and 11 bases lay between the germline ends. The germline gives CDR1 MGHDK, CDR2 SYGVNS. CDR3 nucleotides: TGTGCCAGCAGGCCCCGAGTCGATTCACCCCTCCACTTT. It specifies CASRPRVDSPLHF.

The gene calls are TRBV5-1 and TRBJ2-1, with D uncertain. Germline-derived CDR1 and CDR2 are SGHRS and YFSETQ. The CDR3 covers 15 residues. V lost 0 bases to trimming and J lost 0 bases, with 7 bases between them. The CDR3 nucleotides are TGCGCCAGCAGCTTGGCGGAGAGCTCCTACAATGAGCAGTTCTTC. This sequence encodes CASSLAESSYNEQFF.

This clonotype was counted between two and nine times. V is TRBV7-9 and J is TRBJ2-7, with D perhaps matching TRBD1 (5 bases). Deletions cut 4 bases from V and 7 bases from J, with 11 bases between. This CDR3 is built from 12 residues. CDR1 is SEHNR and CDR2 is FQNEAQ in the germline V gene (reference sequence). The CDR3 nucleotides are TGTGCCAGCAGCTCAGGGCTTGGGGAGCAGTACTTC. It translates to CASSSGLGEQYF.

The V and J genes are TRBV6-1 and TRBJ1-1, with D possibly matching TRBD1 (5 bases). The CDR3 spans 13 residues. V was cut by 6 bases and J by 7 bases, with 15 bases left in between. CDR1 is MNHNS, CDR2 SASEGT, per germline. The CDR3 nucleotides read TGTGCCAGCAGGACAGTGTTTGACGGTGAAGCTTTCTTT. Translation gives CASRTVFDGEAFF.

V usage is TRBV7-6 and J usage is TRBJ1-1; D not resolved. Germline values: CDR1 SGHVS, CDR2 FNYEAQ. V lost 5 bases to trimming and J lost 6 bases, with 16 bases between them. The CDR3 covers 14 residues. The CDR3 nucleotides are TGTGCCAGCAGCCCCCGCGGGCGAAGCGCTGAAGCTTTCTTT. It is translated as CASSPRGRSAEAFF. Looking up the rest from reference TRBV7-6 and TRBJ1-1 gives the full variable domain: GAGVSQSPRYKVTKRGQDVALRCDPISGHVSLYWYRQALGQGPEFLTYFNYEAQQDKSGLPNDRFSAERPEGSISTLTIQRTEQRDSAMYRCASSPRGRSAEAFFGQGTRLTVV.

The chain couples TRBV10-3 to TRBJ1-6; D not resolved. The CDR3 spans 17 residues. V was cut by 0 bases and J by 9 bases, with 18 bases left in between. Germline V CDR1 and CDR2: ENHRY, SYGVKD. The CDR3 DNA is TGTGCCATCAGTGAGTCGTCCTTTGGGTATATCTCTTCACCCCTCCACTTT. Translation gives CAISESSFGYISSPLHF.

In this sample, this clonotype turned up a few times. The chain links TRBV7-9 to TRBJ1-2; D possibly corresponds to TRBD1 (5 bases). Germline loops: CDR1 SEHNR, CDR2 FQNEAQ (reference sequence). The CDR3 spans 13 residues. The V gene lost 1 base and the J gene lost 3 bases, with 6 bases spanning the gap. The CDR3 is CASSLEGDYGYTF. The CDR3 DNA reads as TGTGCCAGCAGCTTAGAAGGGGACTATGGCTACACCTTC.

This clonotype has only a few counts. V usage is TRBV20-1 and J usage is TRBJ2-3; D unclear. Germline V gene lookup returns CDR1 DFQATT and CDR2 SNEGSKA (reference sequence). This CDR3 has 15 residues. V dropped 1 base and J dropped 4 bases, with 15 bases sitting between them. The CDR3, as DNA: TGCAGTGCTAGAGGAAGGGCCGGACGCCCAGATACGCAGTATTTT. Its protein product is CSARGRAGRPDTQYF.

This rearrangement joins TRBV5-1 to TRBJ1-1, with D possibly matching TRBD1 (5 bases). V was trimmed by 0 bases and J by 6 bases, leaving 15 bases between them. The length of the CDR3 is 15 residues. CDR1 SGHRS and CDR2 YFSETQ come from the germline V gene. CDR3 sequence reads: CASSLAAGTEAEAFF. CDR3 bases: TGCGCCAGCAGCTTGGCAGCAGGGACGGAGGCTGAAGCTTTCTTT.

The chain has TRBV6-6 and TRBJ1-5; no definite D call. Germline CDR1 and CDR2: MNHNY and SVGAGI (reference sequence). Trimming stripped 0 bases from V and 9 bases from J, with 12 bases between. CDR3 size: 14 residues. The CDR3 is CASSYSTNHGPQHF. CDR3 nucleotide sequence: TGTGCCAGCAGTTACTCTACGAATCACGGGCCCCAGCATTTT.

The chain links TRBV11-2 to TRBJ2-3; D may be TRBD1 or TRBD2 (5 bases each). V was cut by 3 bases and J by 1 base, with 14 bases left in between. This CDR3 spans 16 amino acids. Germline CDR1 reads SGHAT; CDR2 reads FQNNGV. In DNA, the CDR3 is TGTGCCAGCAGCTTCGGGATCGACAGACGCACAGATACGCAGTATTTT. Its translation: CASSFGIDRRTDTQYF.

This clonotype showed up many times. The CDR3 region has the DNA TGTGCCAGCAGCCAGGCGGAGGCGCCCACCGGGGAGCTGTTTTTT. Translated, it gives CASSQAEAPTGELFF. The chain uses TRBV3-1 and TRBJ2-2, with a possible D match to TRBD2 (5 bases). Germline lookup yields CDR1 LGHDT and CDR2 YNNKEL (reference sequence). The length of the CDR3 is 15 residues. V was shortened by 3 bases and J by 4 bases, with 12 bases between the two germline ends.

At least ten counts were recorded for this clonotype. The chain links TRBV18 to TRBJ1-2, with D tentatively TRBD1 (5 bases). The germline V gene encodes CDR1 KGHSH and CDR2 LQKENI. The CDR3 runs 16 residues. Between the trimmed V and J ends, which lost 3 bases and 5 bases, there was a span of 19 bases. CDR3 protein: CASSPDTSRVGYGYTF. The DNA of the CDR3 is TGTGCCAGCTCACCGGACACCTCCCGAGTGGGTTATGGCTACACCTTC.